The next 6 T cell receptor beta chains were all read from a single sample in a study. Cells sorted as Tregs were CD4+, CD25+ and CD127-/low. TCRdb used MiXCR to reprocess the 5' RACE reads, holding one entry per CDR3 protein. Of more than 55,000 distinct CDR3 sequences listed, around 20% were seen once; the top ten hold 3.2%. The sample comprised tumor-infiltrating Tregs sorted from the breast tumor. Source of these receptors: a female donor with breast cancer.

This clonotype has a handful of counts. The CDR3 bases are TGTGCCACCAGTGATCTACTAGCGGGAAACTACAATGAGCAGTTCTTC. Amino acids: CATSDLLAGNYNEQFF. This chain links TRBV24-1 with TRBJ2-1; TRBD2 matches at 10 bases. CDR3 length: 16 amino acids. V shed 3 bases, J shed 3 bases, and the junction held 4 bases outside the gene matches. CDR1 and CDR2 (germline): KGHDR, SFDVKD.

The J gene is TRBJ1-1, the V gene TRBV3-1; D not certain. The CDR3 is 12 amino acids. Germline V lookup: CDR1 LGHDT, CDR2 YNNKEL (reference sequence). Trimming cost V 6 bases and J 3 bases, with 8 bases left between them. CDR3 protein: CASSSMYTEAFF. In nucleotides, the CDR3 is TGTGCCAGCAGTTCAATGTACACTGAAGCTTTCTTT. The full variable domain, with the rest looked up from reference TRBV3-1 and TRBJ1-1, is DTAVSQTPKYLVTQMGNDKSIKCEQNLGHDTMYWYKQDSKKFLKIMFSYNNKELIINETVPNRFSPKSPDKAHLNLHINSLELGDSAVYFCASSSMYTEAFFGQGTRLTVV.

This clonotype was detected many times. This chain joins TRBV20-1 and TRBJ1-2, with TRBD1 identical over 7 bases. This CDR3 has 14 residues. Germline lookup yields CDR1 DFQATT and CDR2 SNEGSKA (reference sequence). Unmatched junction bases numbered 14, after V lost 6 bases and J lost 7 bases. The CDR3 is CSAQQVGAGGGYTF. CDR3 nucleotides: TGCAGTGCCCAGCAGGTTGGGGCAGGGGGTGGCTACACCTTC.

This clonotype occurred a few times. The chain employs TRBV29-1 and TRBJ2-3, with D perhaps assigned TRBD1 or TRBD2 (6 bases each). V gave up 2 bases and J gave up 6 bases, with 12 bases separating them. This CDR3 has 13 residues. CDR1 is SQVTM, CDR2 ANQGSEA, per germline. The CDR3: CSVERQGRDTQYF. In nucleotides, the CDR3 is TGCAGCGTTGAAAGGCAGGGGAGGGATACGCAGTATTTT.

This clonotype was recorded many times. The J gene is TRBJ1-5, the V gene TRBV6-2 or TRBV6-3; no clear D gene. Trimming removed 8 bases from V and 3 bases from J, with 11 bases in between. In germline, CDR1 is MNHEY, CDR2 SVGEGT. The CDR3 loop spans 13 amino acids. CDR3 bases: TGTGCCAGCTGTAACGGCCCCAATCAGCCCCAGCATTTT. Encoded protein: CASCNGPNQPQHF.

The chain has TRBV5-1 and TRBJ2-5, with D perhaps TRBD1 (7 bases). This CDR3 contains 14 residues. Germline V CDR1 and CDR2: SGHRS, YFSETQ. Trimming took 3 bases from V and 3 from J, leaving 12 bases between them. This chain's CDR3 is CASSCQGGEETQYF. DNA for the CDR3: TGCGCCAGCAGCTGCCAGGGGGGCGAAGAGACCCAGTACTTC.